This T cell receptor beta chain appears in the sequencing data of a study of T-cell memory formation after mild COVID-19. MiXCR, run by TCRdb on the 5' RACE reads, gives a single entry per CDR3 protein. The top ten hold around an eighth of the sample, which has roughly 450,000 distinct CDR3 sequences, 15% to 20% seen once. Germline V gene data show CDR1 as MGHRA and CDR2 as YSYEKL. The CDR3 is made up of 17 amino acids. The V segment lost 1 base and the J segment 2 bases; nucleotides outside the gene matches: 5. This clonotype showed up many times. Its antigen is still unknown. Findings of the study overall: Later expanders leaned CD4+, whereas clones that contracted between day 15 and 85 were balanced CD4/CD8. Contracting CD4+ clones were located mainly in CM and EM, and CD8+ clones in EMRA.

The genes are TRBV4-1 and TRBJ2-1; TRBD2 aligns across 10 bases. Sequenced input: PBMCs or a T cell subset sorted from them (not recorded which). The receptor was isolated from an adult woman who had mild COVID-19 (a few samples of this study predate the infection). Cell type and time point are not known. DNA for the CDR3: TGCGCCAGCAGCCAAGTCTGGACTAGCGGAACCTACAATGAGCAGTTCTTC. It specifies CASSQVWTSGTYNEQFF.